This T cell receptor (beta chain) is drawn from a study of cytomegalovirus exposure and HLA in healthy donors. Germline CDR1 SGHRS, CDR2 YFSETQ. Trimming shortened V by 0 bases and J by 5 bases, and 13 bases separated the two germline ends. There are 15 residues in the CDR3. About this clone: Its target is unknown.

PCR involved 60 Vbeta and 13 Jbeta primers. TCRdb's table, derived via immunoSEQ multiplex PCR, lists solely in-frame clones and lacks some. Found here are about 87,000 clones; the top ten clones hold 15%. General study results and limits: Later analysis suggested links between common viral pathogens and several top significant clusters. A later analysis associated some 16,000 TCR beta sequences with HLA alleles at a 0.05 false discovery rate.

The sequence derives from a man between 50 and 59 years old in good health and CMV-seropositive. The sequencing sample was made of PBMCs. This chain uses TRBV5-1 with TRBJ2-3; unclear D gene. This CDR3 is CASSLAGPSRDTQYF. The CDR3 nucleotides read TGCGCCAGCAGCTTGGCAGGCCCCTCCCGAGATACGCAGTATTTT.